Sequencing of this T cell receptor (beta chain) was carried out in a study of T cells in Graves' hyperthyroidism and ophthalmopathy (dated by TCRdb to between 2017 and 2020). Broadly, across the study: Peripheral blood was collected at initial diagnosis, before any treatment. An independent validation cohort of 18 to 20 hyperthyroidism patients and about 16 patients who later progressed to ophthalmopathy tested prospective prediction of ophthalmopathy. In addition, the study compared T-cell repertoires in thyroid tissue and in blood from several Graves' hyperthyroidism patients. The roughly 94 discovery patients were randomly divided into training and test sets at a 7:3 ratio. TCR V-J signatures able to tell the groups apart were searched for in a discovery cohort of about a hundred patients, of whom roughly 42 had Graves' ophthalmopathy and about 60 had stable Graves' hyperthyroidism. The paper reports TCR Vbeta CDR3 sequencing of over 130 peripheral blood samples: fewer than 50 ophthalmopathy, around 80 hyperthyroidism and approximately 17 progressor patients. Once sampling was done, hyperthyroidism patients were given methimazole at a starting dose of 30 mg daily, whereas ophthalmopathy patients were given high-dose intravenous methylprednisolone. Overall results and qualifications from the work: Sample size was not statistically predetermined, and blinding of investigators to group allocation was not performed. Most expanded thyroid clonotypes (frequency above 0.001) were also detected in blood, a finding suggesting that blood repertoires may reflect thyroid immune responses. In validation, the model predicted progression to ophthalmopathy a median of around six months before onset, with over 55% sensitivity and more than 72% specificity. In cross-validation, a model built on a 13 V-J signature told ophthalmopathy apart from stable hyperthyroidism with 85% to 90% sensitivity and 81% to 82% specificity, and in testing the same model reached 80%/75%.

Hyperthyroidism patients were aged 18 to 65 years and newly diagnosed, with disease duration of less than 2 months. Exclusion was applied to patients with uncontrolled infections, other autoimmune diseases, pregnancy or lactation. Clinical symptoms, serum thyroxine and TRAb, thyroid ultrasound, and orbital computed tomography formed the basis for the diagnoses. Blood from progressor patients was collected at the time of first diagnosis with hyperthyroidism, before any ophthalmopathy symptoms had appeared. Ficoll-Paque density gradient centrifugation was used to isolate PBMCs from about 9.4 ml of fresh peripheral blood. Progressor patients were defined as those initially diagnosed with Graves' hyperthyroidism in whom ophthalmopathy developed during follow-up. Trizol reagent was used to extract total RNA, and RNA quality was then checked on an Agilent 2100 Bioanalyzer. Amplification of TCR beta CDR3 regions was carried out from RNA transcripts. The first round of RT-PCR for the TCR CDR3 was performed with the HTBI primer set and the Qiagen OneStep RT-PCR kit. A second multiplex PCR round built the libraries, followed by size selection and purification. Sequencing of the libraries was done on an Illumina HiSeq2000 using paired-end 100 bp reads. The source study handled its data this way. SOAPnuke was used to process the raw data, with reads discarded if the reads contained adapters or uncalled bases, had a mean Phred below 15, or lacked an exact constant-primer or identifier match. High-quality paired reads were merged using COPE v1.2.5, and each unique nucleotide sequence was defined as a clonotype. MiTCR v1.1 was used to align the clonotypes against IMGT TRBV, TRBD and TRBJ reference segments. The analysis was restricted to V-J combinations with a frequency above 0.0001, which together covered about 99% of the repertoires. A TCS score was defined as the ratio between F50 (clonal expansion) and ExV (chaos), using BLOSUM62-based TCRdist between CDR3 peptides within each V-J. Welch's t-statistics and random forest reduced around 550 V-J features to 13, which were used in a naive Bayes classifier (R e1071). TCRdb handled the public reads itself, with Q25 trimming in fastp and clone calling in MiXCR, and kept productive beta chains. Rows matching on CDR3 protein sequence are summarized as one entry with the most common DNA and genes. The V and J calls were determined by TCRdb, not by the authors. Within this sample are roughly 180,000 distinct CDR3 sequences, with 8% to 9.5% of them counted one time only. The top ten clonotypes cover approximately 24% of the sample.

This clonotype was seen repeatedly, ten times or more. Its antigen is still unknown. One base away there is no much larger clone; base qualities are not given. Sequences were obtained from blood. The source of this sequence is a woman aged 18 to 35 with Graves' hyperthyroidism that later progressed to Graves' ophthalmopathy.

Here is the DNA: TGTGCCAGCAGCCGGCTAGGTTTCGAGGGAAACTATGGCTACACCTTC. It translates as CASSRLGFEGNYGYTF. This sequence uses TRBV7-2 and TRBJ1-2; the D segment cannot be called with confidence. V gives up 5 bases and J gives up 2 bases, and the segment between their germline ends measures 18 bases. Sequences SGHTA (CDR1) and FQGNSA (CDR2) are obtained from the germline V gene. The CDR3 has 16 amino acids, counting the end cysteine and phenylalanine. Kept here is only the CDR3 DNA, which spans 48 bases and is read in frame from base 1.